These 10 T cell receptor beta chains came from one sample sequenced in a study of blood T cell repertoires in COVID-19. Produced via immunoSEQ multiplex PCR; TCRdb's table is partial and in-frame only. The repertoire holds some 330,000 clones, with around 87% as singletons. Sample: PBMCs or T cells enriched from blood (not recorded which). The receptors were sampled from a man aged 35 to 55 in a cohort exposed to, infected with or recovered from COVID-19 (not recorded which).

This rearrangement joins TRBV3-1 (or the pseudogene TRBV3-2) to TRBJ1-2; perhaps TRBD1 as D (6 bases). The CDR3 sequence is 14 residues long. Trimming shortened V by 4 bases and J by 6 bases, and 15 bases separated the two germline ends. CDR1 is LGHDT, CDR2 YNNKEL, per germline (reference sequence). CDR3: CASSLQQGEDGYTF. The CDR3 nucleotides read TGTGCCAGCAGCCTTCAACAGGGTGAGGATGGCTACACCTTC.

DNA for the CDR3: TGTGCCAGCAGTCCTAGAGATCTGACAGGGTGGGTCGGCTACACCTTC. Protein sequence: CASSPRDLTGWVGYTF. The V gene is TRBV28, the J gene TRBJ1-2; the match to TRBD1 covers 7 bases. The J segment lost 8 bases and the V segment lost 5 bases, leaving 17 bases of the junction unmatched. This CDR3 has 16 residues. The V gene's germline CDR1 is MDHEN and CDR2 SYDVKM.

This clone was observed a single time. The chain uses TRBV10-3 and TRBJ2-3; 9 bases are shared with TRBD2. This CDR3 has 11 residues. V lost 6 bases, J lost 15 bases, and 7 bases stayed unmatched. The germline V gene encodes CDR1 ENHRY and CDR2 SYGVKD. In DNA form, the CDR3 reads TGTGCCATCAGGGTTAGCGGGAGCGAATATTTT. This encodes CAIRVSGSEYF.

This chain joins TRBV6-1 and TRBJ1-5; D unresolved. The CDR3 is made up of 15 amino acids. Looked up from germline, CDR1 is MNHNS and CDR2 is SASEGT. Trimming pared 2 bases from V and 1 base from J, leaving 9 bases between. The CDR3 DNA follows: TGTGCCAGCAGTGAATACGGAGGGAGCAATCAGCCCCAGCATTTT. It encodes CASSEYGGSNQPQHF.

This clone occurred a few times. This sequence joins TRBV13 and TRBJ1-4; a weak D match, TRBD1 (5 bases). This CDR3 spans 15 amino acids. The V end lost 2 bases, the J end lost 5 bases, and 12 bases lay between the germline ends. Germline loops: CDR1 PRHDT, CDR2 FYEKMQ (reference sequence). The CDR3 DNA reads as TGTGCCAGCAGCTTACAACGCAGGGTAAATGAAAAACTGTTTTTT. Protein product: CASSLQRRVNEKLFF.

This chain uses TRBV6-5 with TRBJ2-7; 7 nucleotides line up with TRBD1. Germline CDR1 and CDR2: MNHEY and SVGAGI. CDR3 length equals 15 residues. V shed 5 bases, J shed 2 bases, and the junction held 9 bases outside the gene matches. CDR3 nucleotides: TGTGCCAGCAGTCCACAGGGGTCACCGACCTACGAGCAGTACTTC. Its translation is CASSPQGSPTYEQYF.

This CDR3 is CAWNGIQTNEKLFF. The CDR3 nucleotides are TGTGCCTGGAACGGGATCCAGACTAATGAAAAACTGTTTTTT. The chain carries TRBV30 and TRBJ1-4, with no clear D. Trimming pared 4 bases from V and 2 bases from J, leaving 11 bases between. The CDR3 covers 14 residues. Germline V lookup: CDR1 GTSNPN, CDR2 SVGIG (reference sequence).

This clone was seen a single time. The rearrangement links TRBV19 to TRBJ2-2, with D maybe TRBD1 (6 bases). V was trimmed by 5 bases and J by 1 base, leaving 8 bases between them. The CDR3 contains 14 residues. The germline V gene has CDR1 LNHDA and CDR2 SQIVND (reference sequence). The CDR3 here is CASSATGNTGELFF. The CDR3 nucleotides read TGTGCCAGTAGTGCGACAGGGAACACCGGGGAGCTGTTTTTT.

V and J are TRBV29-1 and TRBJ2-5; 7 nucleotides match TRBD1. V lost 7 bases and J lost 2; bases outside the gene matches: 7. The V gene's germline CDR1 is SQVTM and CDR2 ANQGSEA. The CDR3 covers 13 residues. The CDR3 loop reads CSAKGDSQETQYF. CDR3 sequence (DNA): TGCAGCGCCAAAGGGGACAGTCAAGAGACCCAGTACTTC.

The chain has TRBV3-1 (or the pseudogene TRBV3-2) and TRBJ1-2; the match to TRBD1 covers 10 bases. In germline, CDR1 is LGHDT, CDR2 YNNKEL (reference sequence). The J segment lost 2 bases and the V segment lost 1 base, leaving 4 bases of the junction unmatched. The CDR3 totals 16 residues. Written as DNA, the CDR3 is TGTGCCAGCAGCCAAGGGTGGACAGGGGGGAACTATGGCTACACCTTC. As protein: CASSQGWTGGNYGYTF.